This is a list of T cell receptor beta chains from one sample in a study of blood T cells in healthy people across ages. TCRdb re-derived calls from the 5' RACE reads in MiXCR, one entry per CDR3 protein. Counted here are 850,000 to 1,000,000 distinct CDR3 sequences, 45% to 50% occurring once; the ten biggest clones make up roughly 12%. The sequenced sample was blood. These TCRs come from a man aged 30-40 years in good health. The CDR3 runs from the conserved cysteine through the conserved F or W. Fields, in order: D gene, V gene, CDR3 protein. The D gene is left open where the match is weak.

.,TRBV6-5,CASSFTSNQPQHF
TRBD1,TRBV4-1,CASSESRTGFYGYTF
TRBD2,TRBV28,CASSRLAGASYEQYF
.,TRBV4-1,CASSRQEENLNEKLFF
.,TRBV20-1,CSARGAIGRTSSYNEQFF
.,TRBV3-1,CASRPQGASHEQYF
.,TRBV10-3,CAIRDPWAQGGNQPQHF
.,TRBV20-1,CSARRDTSYEQYF
.,TRBV29-1,CSVERGVYGYTF
.,TRBV2,CASSEGLPAYEQYF
TRBD1,TRBV20-1,CSASRDRENTEAFF
.,TRBV7-2,CASPKGSYNEQFF
.,TRBV4-2,CASSQSWGTDSYEQYF
TRBD1,TRBV28,CASSSPWKGASETQYF
.,TRBV20-1,CSARELDGSSYEQYF
.,TRBV3-1,CASSRRDGANEQFF
TRBD1,TRBV5-1,CASSVDRAFYMNTEAFF
.,TRBV5-1,CASSLVPFRGSTDTQYF
.,TRBV6-5,CASSYKLGSGANVPTF
TRBD1,TRBV11-2,CASSRTTGGGLDTQYF
.,TRBV28,CASSSRDSRGIYEQYF
TRBD2,TRBV4-2,CASSQAGLAGGQDTQYF
.,TRBV6-2/TRBV6-3,CASSYDLVGSYEQYF
.,TRBV7-9,CASSPGSGYTF
.,TRBV10-3,CAAQGGNNEQFF
.,TRBV5-1,CASSFVEETQYF
.,TRBV4-1,CASSQDGGVRGLQTQYF
.,TRBV10-3,CAISLGTANTEAFF
TRBD1,TRBV5-1,CASSSTGGQQPQHF
.,TRBV6-6,CASSPWDATDTQYF
.,TRBV7-2,CASTGGVATYNEQFF
TRBD1,TRBV7-2,CASRPQGRGAKLFF
.,TRBV9,CASSVGRGTVWGEQFF
TRBD2,TRBV29-1,CSVGGGGGCEQYF
TRBD1,TRBV7-2,CASSLTGREAFF
.,TRBV28,CASSFGVGEQYF
.,TRBV3-1,CASSRGATQDAQYF
.,TRBV7-2,CAGSPWTENTYEQYF
TRBD2,TRBV6-2/TRBV6-3,CASSPIAGGRGDTQYF
.,TRBV20-1,CSAMQNYEQYF
.,TRBV7-9,CASSLVPFDRKQETQYF
TRBD2,TRBV9,CASSAVGGLAGGNEQFF
.,TRBV29-1,CSVEGGWGTEAFF
.,TRBV6-6,CASSYSTEGYGYTF
.,TRBV5-1,CASNWREGPFEKLFF
.,TRBV29-1,CSYEGSSQETQYF
TRBD1,TRBV2,CASSDRQGGTDTQYF
.,TRBV12-3/TRBV12-4,CASREAGGRLDTQYF
TRBD1,TRBV6-5,CASSRQGREEKLFF